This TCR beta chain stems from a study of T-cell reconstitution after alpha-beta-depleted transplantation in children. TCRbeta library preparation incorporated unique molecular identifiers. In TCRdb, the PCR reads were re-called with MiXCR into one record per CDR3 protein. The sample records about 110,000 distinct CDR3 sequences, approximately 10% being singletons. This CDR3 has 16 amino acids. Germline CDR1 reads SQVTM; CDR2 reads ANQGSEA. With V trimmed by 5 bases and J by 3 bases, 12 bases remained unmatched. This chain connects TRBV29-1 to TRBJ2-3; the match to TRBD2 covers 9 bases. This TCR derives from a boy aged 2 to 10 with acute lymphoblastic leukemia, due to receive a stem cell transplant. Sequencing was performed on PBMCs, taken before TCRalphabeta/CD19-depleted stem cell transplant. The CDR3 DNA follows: TGCAGCGTTCATTGGGTAGGGCGGGAGGGGACAGATACGCAGTATTTT. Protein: CSVHWVGREGTDTQYF.